Given below is one TCR beta chain in context. This clone is characterized as medium-sized (0.01 to 0.1%). Its antigen is not yet known. The record has no base qualities; no much larger clone is one base away. Each collaborating institution followed its own protocols to collect whole blood in K2EDTA tubes. For TCRbeta analysis, collaborators shipped samples as frozen whole blood, isolated PBMCs, or DNA extracted from either of those sample types. This specimen belongs to a study of blood T cell repertoires in COVID-19 (TCRdb year 2020). With respect to the entire study: Samples covering the acute and convalescent phases of COVID-19 were provided by collaborators in the United States, Italy and Spain. The repertoires were released in a freely available public database intended as a resource for research on the immune response to SARS-CoV-2. The dataset comprised deeply sampled blood TCRbeta repertoires from subjects exposed to, actively infected with, or recovered from COVID-19. The prospective study material was composed of cDNA or gDNA derived from T cells, B-cell-depleted T cells, or PBMCs. A de-identified subject ID, COVID-19 status, age in years and sex were almost always included in the sample metadata. The samples were drawn from the first 160 participants of the ongoing ImmuneRACE study and from roughly 1,300 subjects provided by 6 global collaborators. Where available, HLA class I and class II types were taken from metadata supplied by the sample provider and were not determined by assay-based typing. Here is what the overall study found, with its caveats: The amount of clinical and demographic metadata varied by source and participant and was provided uncurated.

V and J are truncated by 4 bases and 1 base respectively, leaving an intervening sequence of 10 bases. The CDR3 measures 15 amino acids from cysteine to phenylalanine. Just CDR3 DNA is preserved here, 45 bases in frame from base 1. The germline V gene sets CDR1 to LGHNA and CDR2 to YNFKEQ. The immunoSEQ Assay, a bias-controlled multiplex PCR, was used to amplify TCRbeta CDR3 regions from genomic DNA. Turning to the authors' computational methods: The number of nucleated cells in each sample was estimated by amplification of reference gene primers within the assay. To quantify the absolute abundance of each unique TCRbeta CDR3 rearrangement, sequence reads were collapsed and filtered. Productive Simpson clonality was computed per sample as the square root of Simpson's diversity index over productive rearrangements. In TCRdb, the immuneACCESS table is reduced to in-frame sequences with V and J assigned. These tables do not hold every clone; where another copy was compared, an unresolved V gene accounts for under half, and the others remain unexplained. From that table come the V and J calls and clone size; the DNA was used to work out D and trimming. Counted in this sample were around 87,000 clones; around 89% of them appeared once. The ten largest clones add up to roughly 8.7% of the sample.

The sequence is built from TRBV4-2 and TRBJ2-2; possibly the D gene is TRBD1, per 5 matching bases. The TCR comes from a man between 50 and 59 years old with acute or convalescent COVID-19. The specimen sequenced was peripheral blood. The nucleotide sequence reads TGTGCCAGCAGCCCTATTACAGGGAACACCGGGGAGCTGTTTTTT. It specifies CASSPITGNTGELFF.